The entry below gives a single T cell receptor (beta chain) sequence along with its context. What it recognizes is unknown. The CDR3 runs 11 residues. The germline V gene encodes CDR1 SQVTM and CDR2 ANQGSEA. Tagging with unique molecular identifiers was a feature of the TCR beta cDNA libraries. MiXCR, run by TCRdb on the PCR reads, gives a single entry per CDR3 protein. The sample has hundreds of thousands of distinct CDR3 sequences, under 70% seen once. This entry comes from a study of post-analysis software for immune sequencing data. Study-wide results and limits: Four or five TRBV segments (TRBV5-6, TRBV5-1 and TRBV20-1 among them) occurred more frequently in patients than in controls.

This chain joins TRBV29-1 and TRBJ1-1; D uncertain. This receptor was taken from a girl between 5 and 17 years old with multiple sclerosis. The sample was blood. CDR3 protein: CTLRRNTEAFF. CDR3 DNA sequence: TGCACTCTGAGGAGGAACACTGAAGCTTTCTTT.